The entry that follows covers one T cell receptor (beta chain) sequence. Its antigen remains unidentified. This specimen belongs to a study of cytomegalovirus exposure and HLA in healthy donors. General study findings and limits: Earlier analysis yielded a pattern in which most TCR beta V segments were productive about 87% or about 30% of the time. The authors enumerated around 150 TCR beta chains as linked to cytomegalovirus. TCR association rates varied by HLA locus in a later analysis, with DRB1 highest and HLA-C lowest.

PCR involved 60 Vbeta and 13 Jbeta primers. Method: immunoSEQ multiplex PCR; TCRdb's copy keeps in-frame clones and lacks some. This sample has approximately 86,000 clones, with about two thirds found just once. The CDR3 runs 14 residues. Trimming at V came to 4 bases and at J to 2 bases, leaving 3 bases not matched to a gene. Germline V gives CDR1 SGDLS, CDR2 YYNGEE. The sequenced sample was PBMCs. The rearrangement uses TRBV9 and TRBJ2-4; 7 positions agree with TRBD2. This sequence originates from a man aged 55-75 years in good health and CMV-seronegative. In nucleotides, the CDR3 is TGTGCCAGCAGCCTCGGGGGGACCAAAAACATTCAGTACTTC. It codes for CASSLGGTKNIQYF.